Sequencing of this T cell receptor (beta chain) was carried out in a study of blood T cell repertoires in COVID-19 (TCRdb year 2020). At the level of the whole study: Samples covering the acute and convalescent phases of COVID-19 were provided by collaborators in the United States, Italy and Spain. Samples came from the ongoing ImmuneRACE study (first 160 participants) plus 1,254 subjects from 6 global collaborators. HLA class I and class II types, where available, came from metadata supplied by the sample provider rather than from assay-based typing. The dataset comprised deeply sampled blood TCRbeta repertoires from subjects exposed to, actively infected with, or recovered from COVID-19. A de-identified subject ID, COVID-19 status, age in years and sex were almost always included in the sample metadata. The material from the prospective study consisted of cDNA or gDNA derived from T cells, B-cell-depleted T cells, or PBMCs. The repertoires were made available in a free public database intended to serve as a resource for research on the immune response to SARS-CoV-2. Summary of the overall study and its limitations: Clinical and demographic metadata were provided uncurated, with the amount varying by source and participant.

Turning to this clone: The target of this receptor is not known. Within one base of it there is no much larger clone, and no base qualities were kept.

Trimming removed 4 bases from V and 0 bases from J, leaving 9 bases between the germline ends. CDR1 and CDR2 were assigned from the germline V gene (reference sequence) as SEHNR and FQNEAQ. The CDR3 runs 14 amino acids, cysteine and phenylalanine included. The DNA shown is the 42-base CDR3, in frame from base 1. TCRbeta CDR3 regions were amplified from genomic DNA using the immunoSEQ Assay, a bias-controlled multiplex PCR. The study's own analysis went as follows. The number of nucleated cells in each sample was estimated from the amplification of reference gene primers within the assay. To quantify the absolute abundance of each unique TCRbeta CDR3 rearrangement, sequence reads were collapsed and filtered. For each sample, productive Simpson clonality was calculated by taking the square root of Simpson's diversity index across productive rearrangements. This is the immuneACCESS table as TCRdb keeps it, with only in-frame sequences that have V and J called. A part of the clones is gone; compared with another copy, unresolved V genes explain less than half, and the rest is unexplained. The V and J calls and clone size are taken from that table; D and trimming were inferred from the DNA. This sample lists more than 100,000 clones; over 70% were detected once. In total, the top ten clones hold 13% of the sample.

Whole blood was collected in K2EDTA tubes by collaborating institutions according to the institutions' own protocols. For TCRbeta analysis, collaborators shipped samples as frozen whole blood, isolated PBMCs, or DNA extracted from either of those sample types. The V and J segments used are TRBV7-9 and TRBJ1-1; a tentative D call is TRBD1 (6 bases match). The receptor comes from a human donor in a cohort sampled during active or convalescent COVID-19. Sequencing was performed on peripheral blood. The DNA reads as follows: TGTGCCAGCAGCTACACAGGGTTGAACACTGAAGCTTTCTTT. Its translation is CASSYTGLNTEAFF.